Here is one T cell receptor (beta chain) with its context. Unique molecular identifiers featured in how the TCRbeta library was prepared. From the PCR reads, TCRdb called clonotypes with MiXCR, one entry per CDR3 protein. The sample includes 25,000 or so distinct CDR3 sequences, around 17% of them seen just once. The data stem from a study of T-cell reconstitution after alpha-beta-depleted transplantation in children. V was cut by 5 bases and J by 1 base, with 12 bases left in between. Germline values: CDR1 LGHNA, CDR2 YNFKEQ. The CDR3 runs 16 residues. This clonotype was sampled from a male patient aged 2-15 years who had a stem cell transplant for acute lymphoblastic leukemia, so the T cells may come from the graft donor. The material sequenced was PBMCs, mostly from graft donor cells, taken 60 days after TCRalphabeta/CD19-depleted stem cell transplant. The chain joins TRBV4-2 to TRBJ2-6; D perhaps matches TRBD2 (6 bases). CDR3 amino acids: CASSFAGLSGANVLTF. CDR3 DNA sequence: TGTGCCAGCAGCTTCGCGGGGTTGTCTGGGGCCAACGTCCTGACTTTC.